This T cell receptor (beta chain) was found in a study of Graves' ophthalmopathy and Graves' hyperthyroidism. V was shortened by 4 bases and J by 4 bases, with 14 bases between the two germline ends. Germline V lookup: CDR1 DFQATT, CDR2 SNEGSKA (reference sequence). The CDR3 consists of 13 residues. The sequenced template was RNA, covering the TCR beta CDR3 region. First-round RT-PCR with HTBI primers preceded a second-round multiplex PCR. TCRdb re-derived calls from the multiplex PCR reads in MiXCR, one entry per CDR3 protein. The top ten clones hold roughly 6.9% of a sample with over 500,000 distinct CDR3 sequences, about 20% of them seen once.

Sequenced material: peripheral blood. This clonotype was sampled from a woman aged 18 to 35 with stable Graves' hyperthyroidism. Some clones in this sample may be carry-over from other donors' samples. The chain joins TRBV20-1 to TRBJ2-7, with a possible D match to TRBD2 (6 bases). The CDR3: CSATARREYEQYF. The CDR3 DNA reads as TGCAGTGCTACCGCGCGACGGGAGTACGAGCAGTACTTC.